A selection of T cell receptor beta chains follows, all from one sample in a study of blood T cell repertoires in COVID-19. TCRdb keeps only in-frame clones here, not all; method: immunoSEQ multiplex PCR. This repertoire shows about 440,000 clones, about 91% found once; its top ten account for roughly 12%. Sequences were obtained from peripheral blood. The receptors derive from a woman in her 50s with COVID-19, enrolled during active disease. Both conserved end residues are part of each CDR3. D genes are given only for firm matches. Clone size is shown for a subset of rows, as once, few, many or a class of expanded clone.

. TRBJ2-7 TRBV6-5 . CASCSSGGNSYEQYF TGTGCCAGCTGCAGCTCCGGGGGAAACTCCTACGAGCAGTACTTC
TRBD1 TRBJ2-7 TRBV7-8 . CASSSQGTTYDYEQYF TGTGCCAGCAGCTCACAGGGGACCACCTACGACTACGAGCAGTACTTC
. TRBJ2-1 TRBV18 . CASSPGGTSRGNEQFF TGTGCCAGCTCACCCGGTGGGACATCCCGGGGCAATGAGCAGTTCTTC
TRBD1 TRBJ1-3 TRBV5-6 . CASSRTGAQGNTIYF TGTGCCAGCAGCCGGACAGGGGCGCAGGGAAACACCATATATTTT
TRBD2 TRBJ2-5 TRBV5-1 once CASSLGASGVQETQYF TGCGCCAGCAGCTTGGGGGCTAGCGGGGTCCAAGAGACCCAGTACTTC
TRBD1 TRBJ2-7 TRBV7-4 . CASSTWDRSYEQYF TGTGCCAGCAGCACTTGGGACAGGTCCTACGAGCAGTACTTC
. TRBJ2-7 TRBV15 . CATSRDSLSSTYEQYF TGTGCCACCAGCAGAGATAGCCTGAGCTCGACCTACGAGCAGTACTTC
. TRBJ2-7 TRBV10-3 . CAIRGSAEDYEQYF TGTGCCATCAGGGGATCAGCGGAGGACTACGAGCAGTACTTC
. TRBJ1-1 TRBV18 . CASSQREGGTEAFF TGTGCCAGCTCACAAAGGGAGGGAGGAACTGAAGCTTTCTTT
. TRBJ1-2 TRBV10-1 . CASSDSASYGYTF TGCGCCAGCAGTGATTCAGCGTCTTATGGCTACACCTTC
. TRBJ2-5 TRBV10-1 . CASSESGEETQYF TGCGCCAGCAGTGAATCAGGGGAAGAGACCCAGTACTTC
. TRBJ1-2 TRBV3-1/TRBV3-2 once CASSSTGHGYTF TGTGCCAGCAGCTCTACAGGGCATGGCTACACCTTC
TRBD2 TRBJ2-5 TRBV3-1/TRBV3-2 . CASSQPLAGYQETQYF TGTGCCAGCAGCCAACCATTAGCGGGCTACCAAGAGACCCAGTACTTC
. TRBJ2-7 TRBV5-4 . CASSVRDIPYEQYF TGTGCCAGCAGCGTACGGGACATCCCTTACGAGCAGTACTTC
. TRBJ2-7 TRBV11-3 . CASSLGAGANYEQYF TGTGCCAGCAGCTTAGGGGCGGGGGCCAACTACGAGCAGTACTTC
TRBD1 TRBJ2-6 TRBV19 . CASRLDRGYGANVLTF TGTGCCAGTAGGCTAGACAGGGGGTACGGGGCCAACGTCCTGACTTTC
TRBD1 TRBJ2-1 TRBV9 . CASSSGTGFENEQFF TGTGCCAGCAGCTCCGGGACAGGGTTTGAGAATGAGCAGTTCTTC